The text below deals with one T cell receptor (beta chain). This table comes from immunoSEQ multiplex PCR, and its TCRdb copy is limited to in-frame clones, with some not included. The sample has 2 million to 2.5 million clones, more than 85% seen once. This specimen comes from a study of shared clonotypes between healthy human individuals. CD45RO-negative CD8 cells positively selected for CCR7 made up the naive population, which excluded terminally differentiated effector memory CD45RA+ cells. The receptor was derived from a man younger than 35 in good health. Some clones in this sample may be carry-over from other donors' samples. Sequencing was carried out using naive CD8+ T cells from PBMCs.

Here the CDR3 DNA reads TGTGCCAGCAGTTTAATTTGGGGAGCGGATACGCAGTATTTT. Its protein is CASSLIWGADTQYF. This chain links TRBV27 with TRBJ2-3, with a weak D call TRBD2 (5 bases). CDR3 length equals 14 residues. Germline CDR1 and CDR2: MNHEY and SMNVEV (reference sequence). The germline V and J ends were trimmed by 2 bases and 6 bases, with 12 bases remaining between them.